The clone carrying this T cell receptor (beta chain) was observed a handful of times. Its antigen is unidentified. V gave up 9 bases and J gave up 6 bases; unmatched junction bases: 10. Germline-derived CDR1 and CDR2 are LNHNV and YYDKDF (reference sequence). The CDR3 spans 14 residues. RNA transcripts served as the template for amplifying TCR beta CDR3 regions. First-round RT-PCR with HTBI primers amplified the TCR CDR3 region. TCRdb fed the multiplex PCR reads into MiXCR, producing one record per CDR3 protein. Found here are 550,000 to 700,000 distinct CDR3 sequences, around 45% of them singletons; the top ten hold 15% to 20%. This sample was taken from a study of T cells in Graves' hyperthyroidism and ophthalmopathy. Study-level findings and limits: Most thyroid clonotypes with frequency above 0.001 were detected in blood.

This sequence joins TRBV15 and TRBJ1-1; 10 nucleotides match TRBD1. Input material: peripheral blood or thyroid tissue (not recorded which). The sequence came from an adult woman with Graves' disease, either hyperthyroidism or ophthalmopathy (not recorded which). In DNA form, the CDR3 reads TGTGCCACTTGTCCGGGACAGGGGATACCTGAAGCTTTCTTT. This sequence encodes CATCPGQGIPEAFF.